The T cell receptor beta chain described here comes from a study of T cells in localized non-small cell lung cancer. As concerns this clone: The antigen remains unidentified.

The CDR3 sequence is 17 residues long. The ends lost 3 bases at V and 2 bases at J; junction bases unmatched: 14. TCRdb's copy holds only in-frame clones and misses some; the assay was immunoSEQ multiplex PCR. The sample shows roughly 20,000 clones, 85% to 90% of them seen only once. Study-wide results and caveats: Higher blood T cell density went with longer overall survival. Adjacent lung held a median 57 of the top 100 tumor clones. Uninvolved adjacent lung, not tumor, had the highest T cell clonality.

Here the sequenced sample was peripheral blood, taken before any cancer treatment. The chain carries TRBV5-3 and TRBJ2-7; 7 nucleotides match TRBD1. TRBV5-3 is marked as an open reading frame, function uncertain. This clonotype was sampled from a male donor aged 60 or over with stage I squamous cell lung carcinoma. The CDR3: CARSSSWDSRPTYEQYF. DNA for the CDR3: TGTGCCAGAAGCTCATCCTGGGACAGCAGACCTACCTACGAGCAGTACTTC.